The T cell receptor beta chain under discussion was sequenced for a study of beta chain features in type 1 diabetes. Study-level results: Highly expressing activated T cells could be over-counted with a cDNA template. Researchers report that Type 1 diabetes patients had moderately but significantly shorter TCRB CDR3s across all four CD4+ subsets.

Germline CDR1 is SGHRS and CDR2 is YFSETQ. The CDR3 contains 13 residues. Trimming at V came to 2 bases and at J to 5 bases, leaving 3 bases not matched to a gene. It was one heparinised blood draw, averaging around 120 mL, that each donor gave. Without exception, sorted populations had purity beyond 95%. Isolated RNA was reverse transcribed in full, so expressed TCRB transcripts were sequenced. The protocol was immunoSEQ multiplex PCR, while the TCRdb copy is restricted to in-frame clones and leaves out a portion. The table shows 600,000 to 700,000 clones, with about an eighth occurring only once. As regards this clone: Antigen unknown. At the DNA level, this CDR3 is encoded by other sequences in the same sample as well.

The sequence derives from a man between 18 and 29 years old with type 1 diabetes. Sequenced material: naive CD4+ T cells from blood. The chain carries TRBV5-1 and TRBJ1-1; 7 bases map to TRBD1. DNA for the CDR3: TGCGCCAGCAGCTTCACAGGGGAAACTGAAGCTTTCTTT. It codes for CASSFTGETEAFF.